This entry describes one T cell receptor beta chain. What it binds is unknown. The data derive from a study of cytomegalovirus exposure and HLA in healthy donors. Findings and limits, study-wide: Upon later analysis, HLA-associated TCR beta chains proved more clonally expanded than other, equally common chains. Reportedly, HLA-A and HLA-B alleles of most subjects were accurately predicted from TCR beta.

Trimming took 5 bases from V and 9 from J, leaving 17 bases between them. Germline V gives CDR1 MRHNA, CDR2 SNTAGT. CDR3 size: 14 residues. The PCR ran on 60 Vbeta and 13 Jbeta primers. Data came from immunoSEQ multiplex PCR; TCRdb stores just in-frame clones and leaves some out. The data show roughly 290,000 clones, under 90% seen once. This TCR came from a girl under 10 years old in good health and CMV-seronegative. The chain has TRBV6-4 and TRBJ2-1; D possibly corresponds to TRBD2 (5 bases). Sequencing was done on a sample of PBMCs. The CDR3 DNA is TGTGCCAGCAGTCGCCAGGATTTGGGGAGTGAGCAGTTCTTC. Protein sequence: CASSRQDLGSEQFF.